Below are 28 T cell receptor beta chains sequenced from a single sample in a study of low-dose radiotherapy and immunotherapy resistance in tumors. As to time point: after trial treatment. Documented treatment: LDRT plus nivolumab, ipilimumab, low-dose cyclophosphamide and aspirin (RACIN trial). Alpha- and beta-chain coverage of first-strand cDNA came from TRAV- and TRBV-specific primers. The authors ran about 21 PCR cycles to amplify TCRs with a constant-region primer and V-primer adapter. Via MiXCR, TCRdb re-called the reads, giving one row per CDR3 protein. Of around 60,000 distinct CDR3 sequences in the sample, 20% to 25% were seen once. The sample in question was PBMCs, obtained after low-dose radiotherapy plus immunotherapy. These receptor sequences come from a male donor with prostate cancer.

Comments on this clonotype: Given a far larger clone just one base away, this is likely a sequencing read error. This chain uses TRBV5-5 with TRBJ2-7; D might be TRBD2 (5 bases). This CDR3 has 13 amino acids. The V end lost 2 bases, the J end lost 9 bases, and 15 bases lay between the germline ends. The V gene's germline CDR1 is SGHKS and CDR2 YYEKEE (reference sequence). CDR3 loop: CASSLEGPGGQYF. The CDR3 DNA sequence: TGTGCCAGCAGCTTAGAGGGCCCCGGCGGGCAGTACTTC.

The genes are TRBV12-3 or TRBV12-4 and TRBJ2-5; 10 bases align to TRBD2. With 3 bases clipped from V and 5 bases from J, the junction kept 9 bases outside the gene matches. The CDR3 contains 16 residues. Written as DNA, the CDR3 is TGTGCCAGCAGTTTCCTACTAGCGGGATCTGGGGAGACCCAGTACTTC. This encodes CASSFLLAGSGETQYF.

There are many counts of this clonotype. The chain joins TRBV20-1 to TRBJ1-1, with D unclear. Germline V lookup: CDR1 DFQATT, CDR2 SNEGSKA (reference sequence). V lost 0 bases and J 1 base, leaving 9 bases between the germline ends. This CDR3 is 14 amino acids long. The CDR3 DNA follows: TGCAGTGCTAGAGATCGTACGCGGAACACTGAAGCTTTCTTT. Translated: CSARDRTRNTEAFF.

The table lists this clonotype with many counts. This CDR3 reads CASSIPGTDEQYF. The CDR3 DNA reads as TGTGCCAGTAGTATCCCAGGGACAGACGAGCAGTACTTC. The rearrangement uses TRBV19 and TRBJ2-7, with 7 bases fitting TRBD1. From germline, CDR1 is LNHDA and CDR2 SQIVND (reference sequence). Trimming cost V 3 bases and J 5 bases; bases outside gene matches: 4. This CDR3 comprises 13 residues.

The V call is TRBV5-5, the J call TRBJ1-2; the D is unclear. Germline values: CDR1 SGHKS, CDR2 YYEKEE (reference sequence). This CDR3 spans 12 amino acids. V was clipped by 4 bases and J by 6 bases, with 10 bases between them. The CDR3, as DNA: TGTGCCAGCAGCCCCAGATTCGATGGCTACACCTTC. Its translation: CASSPRFDGYTF.

This clonotype was counted ten times or more. The V call is TRBV12-3 or TRBV12-4, the J call TRBJ2-7, with 12 bases lining up with TRBD2. The CDR3 covers 16 residues. V lost 6 bases and J lost 5; bases outside the gene matches: 11. In DNA form, the CDR3 reads TGTGCCAGCAGCGCAATTACTAGCGGGAGGATCCACGAGCAGTACTTC. Amino acids: CASSAITSGRIHEQYF.

This clonotype was counted between two and nine times. The chain has TRBV30 and TRBJ2-7; 7 bases are a match to TRBD2. Looked up from germline, CDR1 is GTSNPN and CDR2 is SVGIG (reference sequence). The CDR3 has 15 amino acids. Trimming at V came to 3 bases and at J to 3 bases, leaving 11 bases not matched to a gene. This CDR3 is CAWSFRPSGNYEQYF. As DNA, the CDR3 is TGTGCCTGGAGCTTTCGGCCTAGCGGAAACTACGAGCAGTACTTC.

This clonotype has ten or more counts. The chain couples TRBV2 to TRBJ2-2; D gene unclear. The CDR3 has 14 residues. Trimming removed 2 bases at V and 0 bases at J, with 4 bases between. Germline CDR1 reads SNHLY; CDR2 reads FYNNEI. CDR3 DNA sequence: TGTGCCAGCAGTGAACTTACGAACACCGGGGAGCTGTTTTTT. Translation: CASSELTNTGELFF. Variable domain in full (rest from reference TRBV2 and TRBJ2-2): EPEVTQTPSHQVTQMGQEVILRCVPISNHLYFYWYRQILGQKVEFLVSFYNNEISEKSEIFDDQFSVERPDGSNFTLKIRSTKLEDSAMYFCASSELTNTGELFFGEGSRLTVL.

This clonotype was counted many times. The chain links TRBV6-6 to TRBJ2-7, with 9 bases matching TRBD2. This CDR3 is 16 amino acids long. In germline, CDR1 is MNHNY, CDR2 SVGAGI (reference sequence). The V gene end was trimmed by 0 bases and the J gene end by 0 bases; junction bases not matched to a gene: 3. DNA for the CDR3: TGTGCCAGCAGTTACTCGTCTAGCGGGAACTCCTACGAGCAGTACTTC. It translates to CASSYSSSGNSYEQYF.

This clonotype showed up many times. Here the CDR3 DNA reads TGCAGTGCTCGCCTTGGACTAGCGGGGAGGTACAATGAGCAGTTCTTC. Translating gives CSARLGLAGRYNEQFF. The chain links TRBV20-1 to TRBJ2-1, with 12 bases matching TRBD2. J was trimmed by 4 bases and V by 5 bases; bases with no gene match: 9. The CDR3 extends over 16 amino acids. Germline V gene data show CDR1 as DFQATT and CDR2 as SNEGSKA (reference sequence).

This clonotype was seen ten or more times. The J gene is TRBJ1-3, the V gene TRBV7-2, with TRBD1 as a possible D gene (6 bases). CDR1 SGHTA and CDR2 FQGNSA come from the germline V gene. The CDR3 runs to 17 residues. The ends were cut back, 5 bases at V and 4 bases at J, with 21 bases in the middle. CDR3 amino acids: CASSEGGGLSSGNTIYF. In DNA, the CDR3 is TGTGCCAGCAGCGAAGGAGGGGGACTCTCTAGCGGAAACACCATATATTTT.

Worth noting for this clonotype: The DNA is omitted, as the CDR3 cannot be located on it reliably, and the CDR3 follows TCRdb's listing. The rearrangement uses TRBV6-1 and TRBJ2-2; the D call in the table, TRBD1, was not verified against the DNA. Germline CDR1 reads MNHNS; CDR2 reads SASEGT. Counting both end residues, the CDR3 totals 16 amino acids. CDR3 in amino acids: CASTLQARLTGELFFF.

Only a few counts were recorded for this clonotype. The genes are TRBV19 and TRBJ2-3; D possibly corresponds to TRBD2 (6 bases). Germline V lookup: CDR1 LNHDA, CDR2 SQIVND (reference sequence). Trimming shortened V by 5 bases and J by 6 bases, and 12 bases separated the two germline ends. This CDR3 has 13 amino acids. The DNA for the CDR3 is TGTGCCAGTAGTGCGCTAGCGTCGGATACGCAGTATTTT. Protein product: CASSALASDTQYF.

Turning to this clonotype: An end of the junction differs from the germline gene, which may be a read error. J is TRBJ2-7 and V is TRBV2, with D possibly matching TRBD2 (5 bases). Germline-derived CDR1 and CDR2 are SNHLY and FYNNEI. The CDR3 consists of 14 residues. CDR3 nucleotides: TGTGTCAGCAGCTGGGCTAGCCGAGACAATGAGCAGTACTTC. It translates to CVSSWASRDNEQYF.

This clonotype was seen repeatedly, ten times or more. The chain joins TRBV5-1 to TRBJ1-3; D perhaps matches TRBD1 (5 bases). Between the trimmed V and J ends, which lost 4 bases and 0 bases, there was a span of 8 bases. CDR3 length equals 14 residues. CDR1 SGHRS and CDR2 YFSETQ come from the germline V gene. CDR3 loop: CASSPGASGNTIYF. CDR3 sequence (DNA): TGCGCCAGCAGCCCCGGGGCCTCTGGAAACACCATATATTTT.

On this clonotype itself: A far larger clone differs by one base, so this is likely a read error. The chain couples TRBV6-5 to TRBJ2-1; 12 nucleotides align to TRBD2. Germline CDR1 is MNHEY and CDR2 is SVGAGI. This CDR3 has 16 amino acids. The J segment lost 7 bases and the V segment lost 6 bases, leaving 10 bases of the junction unmatched. CDR3 protein: CASSLPLAGGGNEQFF. In DNA, the CDR3 is TGTGCCAGCAGCCTCCCCCTAGCGGGGGGGGGAAATGAGCAGTTCTTC.

This clonotype was observed many times. This chain connects TRBV15 to TRBJ2-2, with 8 bases lining up with TRBD1. From germline, CDR1 is LNHNV and CDR2 YYDKDF (reference sequence). V shed 1 base, J shed 8 bases, and the junction held 9 bases outside the gene matches. This CDR3 is built from 16 residues. CDR3 nucleotide sequence: TGTGCCACCAGCAGAGTAGGACAGGGAACCGGGGGGGAGCTGTTTTTT. Its translation: CATSRVGQGTGGELFF.

Worth noting for this clonotype: Only one base separates this from a far larger clonotype, so it likely reflects a read error. The chain carries TRBV18 and TRBJ2-1; D perhaps matches TRBD2 (6 bases). The CDR3 is 14 residues long. The germline CDR1 and CDR2 sequences are KGHSH and LQKENI. Between the trimmed V and J ends, which lost 3 bases and 10 bases, there was a span of 16 bases. This chain's CDR3 is CASSPLRGTYEQFF. For the CDR3, the DNA is TGTGCCAGCTCACCCCTCCGGGGGACTTACGAGCAGTTCTTC. The variable domain in full, completed from reference TRBV18 and TRBJ2-1, reads NAGVMQNPRHLVRRRGQEARLRCSPMKGHSHVYWYRQLPEEGLKFMVYLQKENIIDESGMPKERFSAEFPKEGPSILRIQQVVRGDSAAYFCASSPLRGTYEQFFGPGTRLTVL.

The chain employs TRBV30 and TRBJ2-7, with TRBD2 matching over 11 bases. Germline CDR1 is GTSNPN and CDR2 is SVGIG (reference sequence). The CDR3 spans 18 residues. V trimming: 0 bases; J trimming: 2 bases; junction bases outside the gene matches: 12. The CDR3 DNA reads as TGTGCCTGGAGTGTACTAGCGGGGGTTGGGGGGCGACCCTACGAGCAGTACTTC. It is translated as CAWSVLAGVGGRPYEQYF.

This clonotype was seen many times. The chain employs TRBV7-3 and TRBJ1-1; tentatively, D is TRBD1 (6 bases). There are 14 residues in the CDR3. Germline V CDR1 and CDR2: SGHTA, FQGTGA. Trimming took 5 bases from V and 7 from J, leaving 17 bases between them. The CDR3 DNA reads as TGTGCCAGCAGCCCCACAGGGACGGCAAGTGAAGCTTTCTTT. Its protein is CASSPTGTASEAFF.

Concerning this clonotype: A read error likely explains this, since a far larger clone differs by one base. This chain joins TRBV13 and TRBJ2-5, with D perhaps given as TRBD1 or TRBD2 (6 bases each). Trimming pared 5 bases from V and 11 bases from J, leaving 27 bases between. This CDR3 is 16 amino acids long. The germline V gene encodes CDR1 PRHDT and CDR2 FYEKMQ (reference sequence). As DNA, the CDR3 is TGTGCCAGCAGCCCCCGGGGGCGGAAGGACTACAATGAGCAGTACTTC. Translation: CASSPRGRKDYNEQYF.

The rearrangement links TRBV9 to TRBJ2-7, with D hard to call. Looked up from germline, CDR1 is SGDLS and CDR2 is YYNGEE. The germline V and J ends were trimmed by 0 bases and 2 bases, with 9 bases remaining between them. The CDR3 has 14 residues. CDR3 residues: CASSVEQHTYEQYF. The CDR3 DNA sequence: TGTGCCAGCAGCGTAGAACAGCATACCTACGAGCAGTACTTC.

This clonotype was recorded many times. The CDR3 DNA follows: TGTGCCAGCTCACCCCAAAATGGGAACGAGCAGTACTTC. It is translated as CASSPQNGNEQYF. This chain joins TRBV18 and TRBJ2-7; no firm D call. Germline V gene data show CDR1 as KGHSH and CDR2 as LQKENI. The V end lost 3 bases, the J end lost 5 bases, and 11 bases lay between the germline ends. This CDR3 contains 13 residues.

This clonotype was recorded at least ten times. V is TRBV7-2 and J is TRBJ1-2; D is unclear. Germline loops: CDR1 SGHTA, CDR2 FQGNSA. This CDR3 is 15 amino acids long. V was trimmed by 1 base and J by 4 bases, leaving 13 bases between them. This CDR3 reads CASSLVRKAIYGYTF. CDR3 in DNA: TGTGCCAGCAGCTTAGTTCGGAAGGCCATCTATGGCTACACCTTC. Combining the CDR3 with reference TRBV7-2 and TRBJ1-2 gives the whole variable domain GAGVSQSPSNKVTEKGKDVELRCDPISGHTALYWYRQSLGQGLEFLIYFQGNSAPDKSGLPSDRFSAERTGGSVSTLTIQRTQQEDSAVYLCASSLVRKAIYGYTFGSGTRLTVV.

This clonotype was observed at least ten times. This rearrangement joins TRBV7-9 to TRBJ2-1; TRBD2 agrees at 13 bases. Germline assignment: CDR1 SEHNR and CDR2 FQNEAQ (reference sequence). This CDR3 is built from 18 residues. Unmatched junction bases numbered 9, after V lost 0 bases and J lost 7 bases. The CDR3 nucleotides read TGTGCCAGCAGCTTAGCGTGGAATGGACTAGCGGGGGATAATGAGCAGTTCTTC. This sequence encodes CASSLAWNGLAGDNEQFF.

This clonotype appeared many times. The chain combines TRBV4-1 with TRBJ1-1; D might be TRBD1 (6 bases). V lost 4 bases, J lost 3 bases, and 18 bases lay in between. The CDR3 spans 16 residues. Germline V gene data show CDR1 as MGHRA and CDR2 as YSYEKL. The CDR3 bases are TGCGCCAGCAGCCTGACATTACGGGACACCTACACTGAAGCTTTCTTT. Its protein product is CASSLTLRDTYTEAFF.

This clonotype was counted many times. This chain links TRBV20-1 with TRBJ1-1; possibly TRBD1 for D (6 bases). Trimming stripped 7 bases from V and 7 bases from J, with 22 bases between. CDR3 length: 14 amino acids. From germline, CDR1 is DFQATT and CDR2 SNEGSKA (reference sequence). The CDR3 loop is CSVHRGHRGGEAFF. DNA for the CDR3: TGCAGTGTACACCGGGGACATCGGGGGGGTGAAGCTTTCTTT.

There are many counts of this clonotype. V usage is TRBV5-1 and J usage is TRBJ1-1; 9 bases map to TRBD1. The length of the CDR3 is 14 residues. V gave up 3 bases and J gave up 2 bases; unmatched junction bases: 2. Germline V gives CDR1 SGHRS, CDR2 YFSETQ. The CDR3 DNA follows: TGCGCCAGCAGCTCGGGACAGGGTAACACTGAAGCTTTCTTT. Protein sequence: CASSSGQGNTEAFF.